The entry that follows covers one TCR beta chain sequence. Its antigen is unidentified. This sample was included in a study of T cells in Graves' hyperthyroidism and ophthalmopathy. Each diagnosis was grounded in clinical symptoms, serum thyroxine and TRAb, thyroid ultrasound, and orbital computed tomography. Amplification targeted TCR beta CDR3 regions from RNA transcripts. HTBI primers were the set used in a first-round RT-PCR of the TCR CDR3. TCRdb fed the multiplex PCR reads into MiXCR, producing one record per CDR3 protein. The sample has 450,000 to 600,000 distinct CDR3 sequences; just under 20% are singletons. Study findings and constraints: Ophthalmopathy was identified by the model a median around 6.3 months ahead of onset. Researchers found most expanded thyroid clonotypes above 0.001 in blood as well.

The length of the CDR3 is 11 residues. Germline V gives CDR1 SGDLS, CDR2 YYNGEE. Sample: blood. This receptor was obtained from a man aged 35-49 years with Graves' ophthalmopathy. The gene calls are TRBV9 and TRBJ2-7; maybe TRBD2 (5 bases). The J call may be faulty, since TRBJ2-1 better matches the DNA end. The CDR3 nucleotides are TGTGCCAGCGGGAGCTCCTACGAGCAGTTCTTC. Translation gives CASGSSYEQFF.